These T cell receptor beta chains were read from a single sample in a study of blood T cell repertoires in COVID-19. Data came from immunoSEQ multiplex PCR; TCRdb stores just in-frame clones and leaves some out. Of some 270,000 clones listed, 80% to 90% are singletons. Source material: PBMCs or T cells enriched from blood (not recorded which). Every receptor here comes from a woman in her twenties or thirties who had recovered from COVID-19. Both conserved end residues are part of each CDR3. The D gene is left open where the match is weak. Rows give clone size only sometimes, using once, few, many, or a class for an expanded clone.

J gene | V gene | clone size | D gene | CDR3 DNA | CDR3 protein
TRBJ2-1 | TRBV4-1 | NA | TRBD2 | TGCGCCAGCAGCCAAGTTAGCGGGAATGAGCAGTTCTTC | CASSQVSGNEQFF
TRBJ1-5 | TRBV5-4 | few | NA | TGTGCCAGCAGCTCCCAAGACGGGCAGCCCCAGCATTTT | CASSSQDGQPQHF
TRBJ1-2 | TRBV13 | NA | NA | TGTGCCAGCAGCTTAGGGACCGACTACTATGGCTACACCTTC | CASSLGTDYYGYTF
TRBJ1-5 | TRBV6-1 | NA | TRBD1 | TGTGCCAGCAGTGGAACAGGGGGCGCAGGCAATCAGCCCCAGCATTTT | CASSGTGGAGNQPQHF
TRBJ2-1 | TRBV19 | NA | TRBD2 | TGTGCCAGTAGTATAAGCGGGGGGACCTACAATGAGCAGTTCTTC | CASSISGGTYNEQFF
TRBJ2-1 | TRBV5-6 | NA | NA | TGTGCCAGCAGCTTGGTTCCCCAGGGTTCCGATGAGCAGTTCTTC | CASSLVPQGSDEQFF
TRBJ2-7 | TRBV5-6 | NA | NA | TGTGCCAGCAGCTTAGGCACAGTCTACGAGCAGTACTTC | CASSLGTVYEQYF
TRBJ1-4 | TRBV10-2 | NA | NA | TGCGCCAGCAGTGAGGGCGAAAAACTGTTTTTT | CASSEGEKLFF
TRBJ2-6 | TRBV7-9 | NA | TRBD1 | TGTGCCACCTATGGGACAGGGGTCAGTGTATCTGGGGCCAACGTCCTGACTTTC | CATYGTGVSVSGANVLTF
TRBJ1-3 | TRBV30 | NA | NA | TGTGCCTGGATCTCAGGGCTTGGAAACACCATATATTTT | CAWISGLGNTIYF
TRBJ1-4 | TRBV9 | NA | NA | TGTGCCAGCAGCGTAGAAGGGGGGGTAAATGAAAAACTGTTTTTT | CASSVEGGVNEKLFF
TRBJ2-1 | TRBV9 | NA | TRBD1 | TGTGCCAGCAGCGAAACGAATACAGGGGGCAGGGATGAGCAGTTCTTC | CASSETNTGGRDEQFF
TRBJ1-2 | TRBV28 | NA | NA | TGTGCCAGCAGGGGCGGGGCGCAGTATGGCTACACCTTC | CASRGGAQYGYTF
TRBJ1-1 | TRBV7-3 | NA | NA | TGTGCCAGCAGCAGGGGGGGAACTGAAGCTTTCTTT | CASSRGGTEAFF
TRBJ1-5 | TRBV28 | NA | TRBD1 | TGTGCCAGCAGACCAGGGGGCGGCAATCAGCCCCAGCATTTT | CASRPGGGNQPQHF
TRBJ2-7 | TRBV18 | NA | NA | TGTGCCAGCTCACCGAATTCCGGGGAGCAGTACTTC | CASSPNSGEQYF
TRBJ1-6 | TRBV27 | NA | NA | TGTGCCAGCAGTTCAGGGGTCATCTCACCCCTCCACTTT | CASSSGVISPLHF
TRBJ2-7 | TRBV19 | few | TRBD1 | TGTGCCAGTAGTCCGCAGACAGGGTCCTACGAGCAGTACTTC | CASSPQTGSYEQYF
TRBJ2-1 | TRBV28 | NA | TRBD2 | TGTGCCAGCAGCATAGCGGGGTCATCCTACAATGAGCAGTTCTTC | CASSIAGSSYNEQFF
TRBJ2-1 | TRBV3-1/TRBV3-2 | NA | NA | TGTGCCAGCAGCCAGGACGCGCGTAGCGGCTCCTACAATGAGCAGTTCTTC | CASSQDARSGSYNEQFF
TRBJ2-5 | TRBV5-4 | NA | TRBD2 | TGTGCCAGCAGCCCCGGGGGGGCGGGGGCCAGTGGTAGGGAGACCCAGTACTTC | CASSPGGAGASGRETQYF
TRBJ2-6 | TRBV27 | NA | NA | TGTGCCAGCAGTTTACGCAAGGGGCACGATTCCAGCTCTGGGGCCAACGTCCTGACTTTC | CASSLRKGHDSSSGANVLTF
TRBJ1-4 | TRBV2 | NA | NA | TGTGCCAGCAGTGAAAGCGAACAGGCGATGCGGGAAAAACTGTTTTTT | CASSESEQAMREKLFF
TRBJ2-1 | TRBV15 | NA | TRBD2 | TGTGCCACCAGCGCGACTAGCGGGGGGGCCTTCAATGAGCAGTTCTTC | CATSATSGGAFNEQFF
TRBJ1-5 | TRBV3-1/TRBV3-2 | NA | TRBD1 | TGTGCCAGCAGCCAAGTAATCGACAGGGGACCCAATCAGCCCCAGCATTTT | CASSQVIDRGPNQPQHF
TRBJ1-5 | TRBV30 | NA | NA | TGTGCCTGGCGAAGGGGCCATAGCAATCAGCCCCAGCATTTT | CAWRRGHSNQPQHF
TRBJ1-3 | TRBV27 | NA | TRBD1 | TGTGCCAGCAGTTTATCTGTGAAACAGGGGGCGGCTTCAGGAAACACCATATATTTT | CASSLSVKQGAASGNTIYF
TRBJ1-5 | TRBV28 | NA | TRBD1 | TGTGCCAGCAGTCCAAGACAGGGACTTTATAGCAATCAGCCCCAGCATTTT | CASSPRQGLYSNQPQHF
TRBJ2-7 | TRBV28 | NA | TRBD2 | TGTGCCAGCAGTTCATCGCGACTAGCGGGAGGTTACGAGCAGTACTTC | CASSSSRLAGGYEQYF
TRBJ2-2 | TRBV11-3 | NA | NA | TGTGCCAGCAGCTTAGATCCCGCGGAAACGGGGAACACCGGGGAGCTGTTTTTT | CASSLDPAETGNTGELFF
TRBJ1-6 | TRBV7-9 | NA | NA | TGTGCCAGCAGCTCGGACACTTATTCACCCCTCCACTTT | CASSSDTYSPLHF
TRBJ2-2 | TRBV3-1/TRBV3-2 | NA | TRBD1 | TGTGCCAGCAGCCAAAAGACAGGGGTGAACACCGGGGAGCTGTTTTTT | CASSQKTGVNTGELFF
TRBJ1-6 | TRBV5-6 | NA | TRBD1 | TGTGCCAGCATCAATACCCGGGACAGGGCCTCTCCCCTCCACTTT | CASINTRDRASPLHF
TRBJ2-7 | TRBV3-1/TRBV3-2 | NA | NA | TGTGCCAGCAGCGAAACCCCGGGTAGCTCCTACGAGCAGTACTTC | CASSETPGSSYEQYF
TRBJ2-7 | TRBV27 | NA | TRBD1 | TGTGCCAGCAGTTTCGGACAGGGGACATACGAGCAGTACTTC | CASSFGQGTYEQYF
TRBJ2-5 | TRBV4-1 | few | NA | TGCGCCAGCAGCCAAGGGTGGGTAGGAATCCGAGGACAGCAGCATAAGTCCCAGTACTTC | CASSQGWVGIRGQQHKSQYF
TRBJ2-7 | TRBV7-2 | once | TRBD2 | TGTGCCAGCAGCTGGGGGACGGGGAGGGTTGAGCAGTACTTC | CASSWGTGRVEQYF
TRBJ1-6 | TRBV6-5 | once | TRBD1 | TGTGCCAGCAGTTACTCGAAAGGGGGCGTAAATTCACCCCTCCACTTT | CASSYSKGGVNSPLHF
TRBJ2-3 | TRBV28 | NA | TRBD2 | TGTGCCAGCAGTTTGGCTAGCGGGAGATTGACAGATACGCAGTATTTT | CASSLASGRLTDTQYF
TRBJ1-4 | TRBV7-9 | many | TRBD1 | TGTGCCAGCAGCCTAAAACAGGGGTTAAATGAAAAACTGTTTTTT | CASSLKQGLNEKLFF
TRBJ2-1 | TRBV27 | NA | NA | TGTGCCAGCAGTTTCCTGTACGGACAGCACAATGAGCAGTTCTTC | CASSFLYGQHNEQFF
TRBJ2-3 | TRBV29-1 | NA | NA | TGCAGCGTTCGGGATGGGGGCGCAGATACGCAGTATTTT | CSVRDGGADTQYF
TRBJ1-2 | TRBV10-2 | NA | NA | TGCGCCAGCAGTGTTGGGACACGTTACTATGGCTACACCTTC | CASSVGTRYYGYTF
TRBJ2-2 | TRBV4-2 | NA | TRBD2 | TGTGCCAGCAGCCGACGAATTCCGGGGGGGCGCAGCACCGGGGAGCTGTTTTTT | CASSRRIPGGRSTGELFF
TRBJ1-1 | TRBV3-1/TRBV3-2 | NA | NA | TGTGCCAGCAGCACCCGGACTGGCGGACTAATGAACACTGAAGCTTTCTTT | CASSTRTGGLMNTEAFF
TRBJ2-1 | TRBV12-3/TRBV12-4 | few | NA | TGTGCCAGCAGGTTGAGTCTCCAGGATGAGCAGTTCTTC | CASRLSLQDEQFF
TRBJ1-2 | TRBV27 | NA | TRBD1 | TGTGCCAGCAGTTTATCTTCGACAGGGCCAGGCTACACCTTC | CASSLSSTGPGYTF
TRBJ2-1 | TRBV10-1 | once | NA | TGCGCCAGCTCCCCGTCCCGGGGGAGCGATGAGCAGTTCTTC | CASSPSRGSDEQFF
TRBJ2-1 | TRBV28 | NA | NA | TGTGCCAGCATTTCAGGGGCCTCCTACAATGAGCAGTTCTTC | CASISGASYNEQFF
TRBJ2-3 | TRBV5-1 | NA | NA | TGCGCCAGCACCTCGGAACCTAGGCGGACAGATACGCAGTATTTT | CASTSEPRRTDTQYF
TRBJ2-5 | TRBV7-3 | NA | TRBD2 | TGTGCCAGCAGCTCCGGACTAGCGGGAGAGACCCAGTACTTC | CASSSGLAGETQYF